This section outlines one T cell receptor beta chain sequence together with its context. These data originate in a study of blood T cell repertoires in COVID-19. On the study more broadly: In each case, the material was cDNA or gDNA derived from T cells, B-cell-depleted T cells, or PBMCs.

The germline V gene encodes CDR1 SGHTA and CDR2 FQGTGA. The CDR3 runs 13 residues. The J segment lost 10 bases and the V segment lost 4 bases, leaving 7 bases of the junction unmatched. Cohort assignment relied on participant-reported clinical history. The study recruited exposed participants who had met a COVID-19 case within 2 weeks before entry. Original processing notes: Estimation of nucleated cell counts relied on the amplification of reference gene primers. Using immunoSEQ multiplex PCR, the repertoire was profiled, and TCRdb retains in-frame clones only, with some absent. That table gives V, J and clone size, and the DNA gave D and trimming. In the table there are roughly 250,000 clones, more than 80% of which are singletons.

The receptor was isolated from a man over 45 who had been exposed to COVID-19. The rearrangement uses TRBV7-3 and TRBJ1-1; 9 bases match TRBD1. Material: PBMCs or T cells enriched from blood (not recorded which). In nucleotides, the CDR3 is TGTGCCAGCAGCTACCGGGACAGGGAGACAGCTTTCTTT. It codes for CASSYRDRETAFF.